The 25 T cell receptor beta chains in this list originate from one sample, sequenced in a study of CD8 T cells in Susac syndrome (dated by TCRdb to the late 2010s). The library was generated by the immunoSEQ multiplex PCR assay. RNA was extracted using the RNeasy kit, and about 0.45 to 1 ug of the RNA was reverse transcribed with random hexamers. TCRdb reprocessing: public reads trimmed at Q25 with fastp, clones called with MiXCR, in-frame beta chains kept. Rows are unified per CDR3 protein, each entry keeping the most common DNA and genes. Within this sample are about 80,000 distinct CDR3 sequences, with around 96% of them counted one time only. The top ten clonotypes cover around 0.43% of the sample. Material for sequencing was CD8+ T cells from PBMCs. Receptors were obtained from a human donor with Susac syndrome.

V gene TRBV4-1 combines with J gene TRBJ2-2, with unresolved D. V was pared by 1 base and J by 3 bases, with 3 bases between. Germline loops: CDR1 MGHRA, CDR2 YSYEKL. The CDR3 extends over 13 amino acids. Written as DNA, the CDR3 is TGCGCCAGCAGCCAAGTATACACCGGGGAGCTGTTTTTT. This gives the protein CASSQVYTGELFF.

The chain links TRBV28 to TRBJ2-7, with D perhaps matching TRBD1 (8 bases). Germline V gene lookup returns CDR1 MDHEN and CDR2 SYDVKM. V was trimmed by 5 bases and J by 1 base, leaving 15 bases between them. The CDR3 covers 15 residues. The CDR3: CASSQGQGGSYEQYF. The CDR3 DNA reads TGTGCCAGCAGTCAAGGACAGGGAGGGTCCTACGAGCAGTACTTC. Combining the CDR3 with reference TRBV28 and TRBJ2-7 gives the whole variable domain DVKVTQSSRYLVKRTGEKVFLECVQDMDHENMFWYRQDPGLGLRLIYFSYDVKMKEKGDIPEGYSVSREKKERFSLILESASTNQTSMYLCASSQGQGGSYEQYFGPGTRLTVT.

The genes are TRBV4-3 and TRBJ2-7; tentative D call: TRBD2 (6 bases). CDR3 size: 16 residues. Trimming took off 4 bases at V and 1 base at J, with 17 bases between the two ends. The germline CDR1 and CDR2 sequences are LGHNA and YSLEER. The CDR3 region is CASSLFGGGKSYEQYF. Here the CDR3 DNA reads TGCGCCAGCAGCCTTTTCGGCGGCGGGAAATCCTACGAGCAGTACTTC.

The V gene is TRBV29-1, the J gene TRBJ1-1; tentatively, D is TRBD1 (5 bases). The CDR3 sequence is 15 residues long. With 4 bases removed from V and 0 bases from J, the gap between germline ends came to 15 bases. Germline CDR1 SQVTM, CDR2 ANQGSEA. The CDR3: CSVGERQGLNTEAFF. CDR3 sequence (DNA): TGCAGCGTTGGGGAACGTCAGGGCTTGAACACTGAAGCTTTCTTT.

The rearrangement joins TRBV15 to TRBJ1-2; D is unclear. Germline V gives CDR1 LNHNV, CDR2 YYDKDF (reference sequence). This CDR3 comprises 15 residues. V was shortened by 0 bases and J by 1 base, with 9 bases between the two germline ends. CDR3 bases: TGTGCCACCAGCAGAGAAGGAGGGCTTAACTATGGCTACACCTTC. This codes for CATSREGGLNYGYTF.

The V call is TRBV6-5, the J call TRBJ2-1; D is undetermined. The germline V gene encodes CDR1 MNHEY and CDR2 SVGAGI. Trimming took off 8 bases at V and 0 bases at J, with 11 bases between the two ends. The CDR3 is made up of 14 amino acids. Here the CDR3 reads CASQPVSSYNEQFF. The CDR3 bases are TGTGCCAGCCAACCGGTGAGCTCCTACAATGAGCAGTTCTTC.

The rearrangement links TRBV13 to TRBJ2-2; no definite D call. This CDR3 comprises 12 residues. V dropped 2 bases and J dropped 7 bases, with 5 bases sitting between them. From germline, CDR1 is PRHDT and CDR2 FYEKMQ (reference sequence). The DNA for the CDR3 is TGTGCCAGCAGCTTACAAAACGGGGAGCTGTTTTTT. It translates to CASSLQNGELFF.

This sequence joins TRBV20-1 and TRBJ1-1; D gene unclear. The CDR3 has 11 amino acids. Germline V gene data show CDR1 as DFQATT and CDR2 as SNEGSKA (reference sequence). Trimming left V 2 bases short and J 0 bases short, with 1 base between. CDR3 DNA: TGCAGTGCTAGAATGAACACTGAAGCTTTCTTT. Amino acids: CSARMNTEAFF.

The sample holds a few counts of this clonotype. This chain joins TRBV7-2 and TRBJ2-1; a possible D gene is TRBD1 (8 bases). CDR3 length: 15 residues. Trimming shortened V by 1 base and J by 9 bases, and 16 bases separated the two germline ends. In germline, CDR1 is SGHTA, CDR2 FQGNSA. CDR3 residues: CASSLVGGGQAEQFF. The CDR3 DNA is TGTGCCAGCAGCTTAGTCGGCGGGGGACAGGCTGAGCAGTTCTTC.

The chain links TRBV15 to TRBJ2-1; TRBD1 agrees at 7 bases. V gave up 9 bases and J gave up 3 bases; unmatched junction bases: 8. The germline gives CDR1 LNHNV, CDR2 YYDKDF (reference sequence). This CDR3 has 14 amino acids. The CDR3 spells CATADRWIYNEQFF. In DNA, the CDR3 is TGTGCCACGGCGGACAGGTGGATCTACAATGAGCAGTTCTTC.

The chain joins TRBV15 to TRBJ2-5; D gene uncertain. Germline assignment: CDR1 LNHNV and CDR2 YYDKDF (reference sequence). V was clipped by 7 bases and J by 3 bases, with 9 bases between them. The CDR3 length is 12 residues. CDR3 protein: CATIPFKETQYF. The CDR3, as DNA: TGTGCCACCATCCCGTTCAAAGAGACCCAGTACTTC.

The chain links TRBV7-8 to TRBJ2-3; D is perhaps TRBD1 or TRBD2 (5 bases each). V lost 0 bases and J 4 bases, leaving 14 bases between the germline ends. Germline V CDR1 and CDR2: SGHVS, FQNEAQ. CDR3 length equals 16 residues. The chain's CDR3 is CASSLAGPGRSDTQYF. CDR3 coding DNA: TGTGCCAGCAGCTTAGCGGGACCGGGACGCTCAGATACGCAGTATTTT.

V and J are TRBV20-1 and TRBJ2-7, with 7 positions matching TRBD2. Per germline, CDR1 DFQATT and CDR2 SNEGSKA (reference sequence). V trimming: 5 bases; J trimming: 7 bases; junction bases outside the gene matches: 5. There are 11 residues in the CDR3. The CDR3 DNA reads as TGCAGTGCTCTGGGGGGGAGGGAGCAGTACGTC. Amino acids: CSALGGREQYV.

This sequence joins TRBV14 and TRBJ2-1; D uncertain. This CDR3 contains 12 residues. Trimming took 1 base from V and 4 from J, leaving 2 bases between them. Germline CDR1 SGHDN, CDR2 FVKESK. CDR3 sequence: CASSQAYNEQFF. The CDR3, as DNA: TGTGCCAGCAGCCAAGCGTACAATGAGCAGTTCTTC.

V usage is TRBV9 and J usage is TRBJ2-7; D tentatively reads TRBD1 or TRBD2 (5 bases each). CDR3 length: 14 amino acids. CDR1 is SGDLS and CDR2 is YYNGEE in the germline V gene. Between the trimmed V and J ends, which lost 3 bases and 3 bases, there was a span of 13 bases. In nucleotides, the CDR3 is TGTGCCAGCAGCGGCCCGGGACGGAGCTACGAGCAGTACTTC. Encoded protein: CASSGPGRSYEQYF.

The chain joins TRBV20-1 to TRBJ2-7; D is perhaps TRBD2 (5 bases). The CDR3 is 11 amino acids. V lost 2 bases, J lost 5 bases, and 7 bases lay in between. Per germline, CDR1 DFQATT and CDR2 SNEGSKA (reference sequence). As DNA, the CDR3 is TGCAGTGCTAGAAGCGGCCACGAGCAGTACTTC. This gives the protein CSARSGHEQYF.

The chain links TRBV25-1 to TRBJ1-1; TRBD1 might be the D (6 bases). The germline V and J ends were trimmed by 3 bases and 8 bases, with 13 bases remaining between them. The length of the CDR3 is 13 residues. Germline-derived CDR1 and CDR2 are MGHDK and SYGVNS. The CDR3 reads CASSEGAASEAFF. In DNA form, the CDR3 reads TGTGCCAGCAGTGAGGGGGCAGCCTCGGAAGCTTTCTTT.

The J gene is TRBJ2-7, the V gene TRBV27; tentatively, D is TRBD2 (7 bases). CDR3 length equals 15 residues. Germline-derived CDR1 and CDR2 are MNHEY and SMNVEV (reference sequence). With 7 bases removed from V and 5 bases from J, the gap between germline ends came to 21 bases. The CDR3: CASTPWRGRRNEQYF. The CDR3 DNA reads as TGTGCCAGCACCCCTTGGCGGGGGCGAAGAAACGAGCAGTACTTC.

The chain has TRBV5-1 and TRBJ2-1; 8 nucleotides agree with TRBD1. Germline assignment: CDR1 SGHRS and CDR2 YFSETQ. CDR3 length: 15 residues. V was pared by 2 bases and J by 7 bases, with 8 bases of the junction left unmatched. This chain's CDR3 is CASSFHETGVNEQFF. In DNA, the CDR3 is TGCGCCAGCAGCTTTCATGAGACAGGGGTGAATGAGCAGTTCTTC. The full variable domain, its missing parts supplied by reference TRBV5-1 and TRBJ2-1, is KAGVTQTPRYLIKTRGQQVTLSCSPISGHRSVSWYQQTPGQGLQFLFEYFSETQRNKGNFPGRFSGRQFSNSRSEMNVSTLELGDSALYLCASSFHETGVNEQFFGPGTRLTVL.

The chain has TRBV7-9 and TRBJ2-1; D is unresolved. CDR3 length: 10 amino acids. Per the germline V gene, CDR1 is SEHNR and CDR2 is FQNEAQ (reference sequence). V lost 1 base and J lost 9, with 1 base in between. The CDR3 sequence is CASSLVEQFF. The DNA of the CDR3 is TGTGCCAGCAGCTTAGTTGAGCAGTTCTTC.

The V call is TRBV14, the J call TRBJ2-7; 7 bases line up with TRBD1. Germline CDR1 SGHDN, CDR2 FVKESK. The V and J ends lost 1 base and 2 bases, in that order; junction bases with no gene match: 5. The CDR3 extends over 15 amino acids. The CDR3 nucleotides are TGTGCCAGCAGCCAAGGACAGGGCATGACCTACGAGCAGTACTTC. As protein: CASSQGQGMTYEQYF.

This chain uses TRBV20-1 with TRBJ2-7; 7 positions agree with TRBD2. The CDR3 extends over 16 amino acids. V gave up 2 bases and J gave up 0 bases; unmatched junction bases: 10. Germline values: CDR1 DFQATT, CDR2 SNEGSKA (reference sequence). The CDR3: CSARLLLSGASYEQYF. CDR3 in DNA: TGCAGTGCTAGACTGCTATTAAGCGGGGCCTCCTACGAGCAGTACTTC.

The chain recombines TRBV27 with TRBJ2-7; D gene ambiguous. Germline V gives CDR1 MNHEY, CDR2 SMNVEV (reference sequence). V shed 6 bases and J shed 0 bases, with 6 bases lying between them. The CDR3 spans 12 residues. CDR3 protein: CASRAPSYEQYF. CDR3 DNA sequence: TGTGCCAGCAGGGCCCCCTCCTACGAGCAGTACTTC.

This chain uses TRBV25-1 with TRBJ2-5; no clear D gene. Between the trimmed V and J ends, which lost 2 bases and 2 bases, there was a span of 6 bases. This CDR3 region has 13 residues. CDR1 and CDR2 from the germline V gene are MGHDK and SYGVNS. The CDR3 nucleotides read TGTGCCAGCAGTGAAATGGGGCAAGAGACCCAGTACTTC. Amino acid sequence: CASSEMGQETQYF.

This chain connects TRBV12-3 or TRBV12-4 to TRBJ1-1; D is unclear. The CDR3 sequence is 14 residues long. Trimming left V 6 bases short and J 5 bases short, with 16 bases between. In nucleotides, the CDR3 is TGTGCCAGCAGCTGGGTCCACCTAGGGACTGAAGCTTTCTTT. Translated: CASSWVHLGTEAFF.